The TCR beta chain described here comes from a study of cytomegalovirus exposure and HLA in healthy donors. Study at large: The 550 to 800 first-cohort repertoires and the approximately 110 validation repertoires shared the same platform, a later analysis reported.

The assay was immunoSEQ multiplex PCR, and TCRdb's table has in-frame clones only and misses some. The sample includes about 110,000 clones, 90% to 97% of them seen just once. As regards this clone: What it binds is not known.

Regarding the study as a whole: Associated with cytomegalovirus, according to the listing, were around 160 TCR beta chains.

CDR3 length: 12 residues. CDR1 and CDR2 (germline): SQVTM, ANQGSEA. V was shortened by 4 bases and J by 1 base, with 7 bases between the two germline ends. The sequenced material came from PBMCs. The clonotype originates from a woman between 18 and 29 years old in good health and CMV-seronegative. The V call is TRBV29-1, the J call TRBJ1-1; no definite D call. The CDR3 is CSVVRGNTEAFF. The DNA for the CDR3 is TGCAGCGTTGTTCGCGGGAACACTGAAGCTTTCTTT.